The 14 T cell receptor beta chains reported below all come from one sample, sequenced in a study of cytomegalovirus exposure and HLA in healthy donors. Researchers ran the PCR with 60 Vbeta and 13 Jbeta primers. Here immunoSEQ multiplex PCR was the method, and the copy in TCRdb shows in-frame clones only, minus some. The repertoire holds over 150,000 clones, more than 75% seen once, with less than 8.5% in the top ten. The sequenced sample was PBMCs. The origin of the receptors is a man under 40 in good health and CMV-seropositive.

J is TRBJ2-7 and V is TRBV9, with a possible D match to TRBD2 (6 bases). CDR3 length: 13 amino acids. The germline V gene has CDR1 SGDLS and CDR2 YYNGEE. The germline V and J ends were trimmed by 3 bases and 5 bases, with 12 bases remaining between them. CDR3 residues: CASSGHRGNEQYF. The CDR3 DNA is TGTGCCAGCAGCGGACACCGGGGGAACGAGCAGTACTTC.

The chain carries TRBV5-1 and TRBJ2-2, with 7 positions matching TRBD1. The germline gives CDR1 SGHRS, CDR2 YFSETQ. The ends lost 2 bases at V and 0 bases at J; junction bases unmatched: 1. This CDR3 has 15 amino acids. The CDR3 bases are TGCGCCAGCAGCTTCGACAGGGCGAACACCGGGGAGCTGTTTTTT. Amino acids: CASSFDRANTGELFF.

The chain combines TRBV5-6 with TRBJ1-2, with 7 bases identical to TRBD1. CDR3 length: 15 residues. CDR1 SGHDT and CDR2 YYEEEE come from the germline V gene. Trimming took 0 bases from V and 7 from J; bases not matched to a gene: 9. CDR3 sequence: CASSLGQGGWGGYTF. CDR3 DNA sequence: TGTGCCAGCAGCTTGGGACAGGGAGGTTGGGGTGGCTACACCTTC.

This clone was observed once. The chain carries TRBV4-1 and TRBJ1-3; D is possibly TRBD1 (6 bases). The CDR3 length is 14 residues. Trimming removed 1 base at V and 4 bases at J, with 8 bases between. Germline CDR1 reads MGHRA; CDR2 reads YSYEKL. The DNA of the CDR3 is TGCGCCAGCAGCCAAGCGCAGGGGGGAAACACCATATATTTT. Protein sequence: CASSQAQGGNTIYF.

The chain recombines TRBV5-1 with TRBJ1-1; D perhaps matches TRBD1 (5 bases). Germline-derived CDR1 and CDR2 are SGHRS and YFSETQ. The ends were cut back, 3 bases at V and 4 bases at J, with 19 bases in the middle. The CDR3 is 16 amino acids. In DNA form, the CDR3 reads TGCGCCAGCAGCTCACAACTTATCCAGGGTTCCACTGAAGCTTTCTTT. Translation: CASSSQLIQGSTEAFF.

This chain joins TRBV29-1 and TRBJ1-1; 7 nucleotides agree with TRBD1. The CDR3 loop spans 14 amino acids. Germline V gene sequence: CDR1 SQVTM, CDR2 ANQGSEA. With 7 bases clipped from V and 5 bases from J, the junction kept 13 bases outside the gene matches. CDR3 DNA sequence: TGCAGCGGGGAACAGGGGTTCGGGCGGACTGAAGCTTTCTTT. Amino acid sequence: CSGEQGFGRTEAFF.

The rearrangement links TRBV9 to TRBJ2-5; 9 positions agree with TRBD1. Germline V gives CDR1 SGDLS, CDR2 YYNGEE. CDR3 length: 14 amino acids. V trimming: 0 bases; J trimming: 5 bases; junction bases outside the gene matches: 2. The CDR3 bases are TGTGCCAGCAGCGTAGCTACAGGGGGCGAGACCCAGTACTTC. Its protein product is CASSVATGGETQYF.

V and J are TRBV9 and TRBJ2-3; 8 bases map to TRBD2. Trimming removed 0 bases from V and 0 bases from J; junction bases left unmatched: 9. The germline gives CDR1 SGDLS, CDR2 YYNGEE. The CDR3 covers 18 residues. CDR3 protein: CASSVAIGLAASTDTQYF. The CDR3 region has the DNA TGTGCCAGCAGCGTAGCTATAGGACTAGCAGCTAGCACAGATACGCAGTATTTT.

This chain links TRBV7-2 with TRBJ1-1; D call uncertain. V lost 5 bases and J lost 0, with 10 bases in between. The CDR3 is 14 residues long. Germline CDR1 is SGHTA and CDR2 is FQGNSA. The CDR3 is CASSRRGVNTEAFF. CDR3 sequence (DNA): TGTGCCAGCAGCCGCCGCGGGGTGAACACTGAAGCTTTCTTT.

This chain links TRBV28 with TRBJ1-2, with D maybe TRBD1 (6 bases). The CDR3 length is 16 residues. Deletions cut 4 bases from V and 7 bases from J, with 22 bases between. Germline CDR1 and CDR2: MDHEN and SYDVKM. This CDR3 reads CASSSSGGHLAGGYTF. The CDR3 DNA follows: TGTGCCAGCAGTTCATCGGGGGGCCACCTAGCTGGTGGCTACACCTTC.

The gene calls are TRBV6-1 and TRBJ1-5; D call uncertain. Germline loops: CDR1 MNHNS, CDR2 SASEGT. With 5 bases removed from V and 5 bases from J, the gap between germline ends came to 7 bases. The CDR3 has 12 amino acids. CDR3 amino acids: CASSFGDQPQHF. CDR3 nucleotide sequence: TGTGCCAGCAGTTTCGGGGATCAGCCCCAGCATTTT.

V usage is TRBV6-1 and J usage is TRBJ2-4; the match to TRBD1 covers 11 bases. The J segment lost 7 bases and the V segment lost 8 bases, leaving 7 bases of the junction unmatched. This CDR3 is built from 14 residues. Germline V gene data show CDR1 as MNHNS and CDR2 as SASEGT. The CDR3 here is CASQDRGRFNIQYF. DNA of the CDR3: TGTGCCAGCCAGGACAGGGGGCGATTCAACATTCAGTACTTC.

The chain employs TRBV7-9 and TRBJ2-1; TRBD2 matches at 13 bases. The CDR3 is made up of 15 amino acids. The V gene end was trimmed by 5 bases and the J gene end by 5 bases; junction bases not matched to a gene: 3. The V gene's germline CDR1 is SEHNR and CDR2 FQNEAQ (reference sequence). In DNA, the CDR3 is TGTGCCAGCAGCCCGGGACTAGCGGGGAACAATGAGCAGTTCTTC. This gives the protein CASSPGLAGNNEQFF.

The rearrangement links TRBV29-1 to TRBJ2-3; 7 nucleotides line up with TRBD2. Germline CDR1 reads SQVTM; CDR2 reads ANQGSEA. V lost 2 bases to trimming and J lost 0 bases; unmatched junction nucleotides: 8. This CDR3 contains 16 residues. Here the CDR3 reads CSVENPVSGSTDTQYF. CDR3 nucleotides: TGCAGCGTTGAAAATCCGGTTAGCGGGAGCACAGATACGCAGTATTTT.